This T cell receptor (beta chain) was sequenced during a study of cytomegalovirus exposure and HLA in healthy donors. Broader study findings: In a later analysis, V- and J-gene trimming of beta chains associated with a DCLRE1C missense variant, replicated independently.

As to this clone: The antigen remains undetermined.

Amplification used 60 Vbeta primers and 13 Jbeta primers. Clones were read by immunoSEQ multiplex PCR, and TCRdb kept only the in-frame ones, dropping some. This sample has about 130,000 clones, with about three quarters found just once. There are 18 residues in the CDR3. The TCR was taken from a woman younger than 35 in good health and CMV-seronegative. This chain connects TRBV12-1 to TRBJ2-3; TRBD1, the D gene given by the table, was not confirmed from the DNA. TRBV12-1 is classified as a pseudogene. Specimen: PBMCs. CDR3 sequence (DNA): TGTGCCAGCAGCACCTGGGACAGGGGGATGAATTGCACAGATACGCAGTATTTT. It specifies CASSTWDRGMNCTDTQYF.